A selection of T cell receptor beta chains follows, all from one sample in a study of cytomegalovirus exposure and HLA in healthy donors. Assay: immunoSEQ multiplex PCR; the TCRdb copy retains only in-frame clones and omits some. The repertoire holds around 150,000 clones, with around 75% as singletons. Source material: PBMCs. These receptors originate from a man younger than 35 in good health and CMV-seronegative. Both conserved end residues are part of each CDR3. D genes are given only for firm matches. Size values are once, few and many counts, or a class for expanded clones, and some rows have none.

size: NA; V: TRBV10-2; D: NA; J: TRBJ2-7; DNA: TGCGCCAGCAGTGGTGGCAGACAGTACGAGCAGTACTTC; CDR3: CASSGGRQYEQYF
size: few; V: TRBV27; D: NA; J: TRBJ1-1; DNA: TGTGCCAGCAGTTTAGGGCAGAACACTGAAGCTTTCTTT; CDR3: CASSLGQNTEAFF
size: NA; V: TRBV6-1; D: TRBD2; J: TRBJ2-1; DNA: TGTGCCAGCAGCTTTGGACTAGGACTCTACAATGAGCAGTTCTTC; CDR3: CASSFGLGLYNEQFF
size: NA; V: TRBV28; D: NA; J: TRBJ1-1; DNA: TGTGCCAGCTTGTTGGGGAGGAACACTGAAGCTTTCTTT; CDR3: CASLLGRNTEAFF
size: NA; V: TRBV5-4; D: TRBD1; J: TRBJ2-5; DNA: TGTGCCAGCAGCTTGCAACAGGGGGCGACGGAGACCCAGTACTTC; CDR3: CASSLQQGATETQYF
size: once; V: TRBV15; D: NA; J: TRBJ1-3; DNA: TGTGCCACCAGCAGCACCGGGACAGGAAACACCATATATTTT; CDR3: CATSSTGTGNTIYF
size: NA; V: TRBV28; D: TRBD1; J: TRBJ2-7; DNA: TGTGCCAGCAGGCGGACAGGGGGTTACGAGCAGTACTTC; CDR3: CASRRTGGYEQYF
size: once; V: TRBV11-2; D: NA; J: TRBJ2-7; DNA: TGTGCCAGCAGAACGGCTGGCGGGTTATCCTACGAGCAGTACTTC; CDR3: CASRTAGGLSYEQYF
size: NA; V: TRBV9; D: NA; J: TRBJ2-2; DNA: TGTGCCAGCAGCCCCCGGACAGACCCAGGCACCGGGGAGCTGTTTTTT; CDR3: CASSPRTDPGTGELFF
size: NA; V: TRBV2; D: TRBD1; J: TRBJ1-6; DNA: TGTGCCAGCAGTGATCAGGGGGATTCACCCCTCCACTTT; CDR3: CASSDQGDSPLHF
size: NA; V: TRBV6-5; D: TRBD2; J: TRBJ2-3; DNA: TGTGCCACCCGACTAGCGGGAGCAGATACGCAGTATTTT; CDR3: CATRLAGADTQYF
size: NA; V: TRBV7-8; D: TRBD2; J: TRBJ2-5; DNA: TGTGCCAGCAGCTTAGCGGGAGGGGCCCAGTACTTC; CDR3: CASSLAGGAQYF
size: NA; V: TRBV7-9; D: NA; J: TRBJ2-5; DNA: TGTGCCAGCAGCCTACGGTCAGCGGCCAAGACCCAGTACTTC; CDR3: CASSLRSAAKTQYF
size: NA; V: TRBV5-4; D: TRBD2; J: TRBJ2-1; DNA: TGTGCCAGCAGCCCCCGGGAGCGGGAGTTCTGGAATGAGCAGTTCTTC; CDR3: CASSPREREFWNEQFF
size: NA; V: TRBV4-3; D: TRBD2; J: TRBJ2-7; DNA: TGCGCCAGCAGCCAAAGCGGGGCGGGAGGGCGGTACGAGCAGTACTTC; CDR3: CASSQSGAGGRYEQYF
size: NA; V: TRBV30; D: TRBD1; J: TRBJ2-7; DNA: TGTGCCTGGATGCCCCCGGGACAGGGCTACGAGCAGTACTTC; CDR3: CAWMPPGQGYEQYF
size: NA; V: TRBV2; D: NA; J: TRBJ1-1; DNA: TGTGCCAGCAGTTCAGAACAGGGTCTGGGTGAAGCTTTCTTT; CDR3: CASSSEQGLGEAFF
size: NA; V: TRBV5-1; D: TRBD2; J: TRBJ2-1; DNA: TGCGCCAGCAGCTTGCCTACTAGCGGGAGCAAGAATGAGCAGTTCTTC; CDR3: CASSLPTSGSKNEQFF
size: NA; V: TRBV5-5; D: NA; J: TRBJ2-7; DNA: TGTGCCAGCAGCCGCCCCGGGGGAGAGCAGTACTTC; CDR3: CASSRPGGEQYF
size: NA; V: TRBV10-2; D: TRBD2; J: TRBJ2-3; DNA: TGCGCCAGCAGTGAACTAGCGGAGATGGCAGATACGCAGTATTTT; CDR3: CASSELAEMADTQYF
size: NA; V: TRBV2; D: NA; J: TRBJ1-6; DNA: TGTGCCTCCCTTGGCGGACACCCTTCACCCCTCCACTTT; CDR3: CASLGGHPSPLHF
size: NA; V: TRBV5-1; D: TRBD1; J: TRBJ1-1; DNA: TGCGCCAGCAGCTTGGGAACAGGGGGTGGGGGCACTGAAGCTTTCTTT; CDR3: CASSLGTGGGGTEAFF
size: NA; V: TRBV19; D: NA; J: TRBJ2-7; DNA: TGTGCCAGTAGTATTGGGGGCAGTCAGTACGAGCAGTACTTC; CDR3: CASSIGGSQYEQYF
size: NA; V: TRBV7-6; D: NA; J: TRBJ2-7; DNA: TGTGCCAGCAGCGTTAGCGTCCCGGGAACGGTCGAATTCTACGAGCAGTACTTC; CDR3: CASSVSVPGTVEFYEQYF